This TCR beta chain was sequenced during a study of T cell repertoires in cytomegalovirus infection. This clonotype was picked up a small number of times. TCRdb processed the reads anew with MiXCR; each CDR3 protein has one entry. The sample has about 230,000 distinct CDR3 sequences, 22% seen once; the top ten hold around a sixth. Sequenced input: CD8+ T cells from PBMCs. The receptor comes from a human donor in good health (CMV status not recorded). Some clones in this sample may be carry-over from other donors' samples.

As DNA, the CDR3 is TGTGCCACCAGCAGAGAAAACAGGGGGCTGTATCAGCCCCAGCATTTT. Amino acid sequence: CATSRENRGLYQPQHF. The rearrangement joins TRBV15 to TRBJ1-5, with 9 bases fitting TRBD1. V dropped 0 bases and J dropped 5; count of bases not matched to a gene: 5. The germline V gene encodes CDR1 LNHNV and CDR2 YYDKDF (reference sequence). This CDR3 is 16 amino acids long.